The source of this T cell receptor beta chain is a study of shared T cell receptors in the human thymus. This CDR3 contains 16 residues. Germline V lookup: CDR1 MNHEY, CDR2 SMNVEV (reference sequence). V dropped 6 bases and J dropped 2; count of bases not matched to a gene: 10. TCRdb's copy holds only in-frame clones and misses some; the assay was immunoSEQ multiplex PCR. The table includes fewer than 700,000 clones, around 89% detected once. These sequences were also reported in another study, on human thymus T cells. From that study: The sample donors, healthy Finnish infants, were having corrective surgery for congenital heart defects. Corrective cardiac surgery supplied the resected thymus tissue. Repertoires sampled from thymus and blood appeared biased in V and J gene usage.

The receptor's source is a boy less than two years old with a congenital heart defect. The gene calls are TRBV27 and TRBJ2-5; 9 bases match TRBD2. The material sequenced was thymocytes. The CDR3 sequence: CASSPWRGGIQETQYF. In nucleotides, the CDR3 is TGTGCCAGCAGCCCGTGGCGGGGGGGCATACAAGAGACCCAGTACTTC.